This is a list of T cell receptor beta chains from one sample in a study of cytomegalovirus exposure and HLA in healthy donors. Some clones are missing from TCRdb's copy, which holds only in-frame ones; the method was immunoSEQ multiplex PCR. The sample lists some 120,000 clones; over 60% were seen once. Source material: PBMCs. The receptors originated from a man between 18 and 35 years old in good health and CMV-seropositive. CDR3s include the opening cysteine and the closing phenylalanine or tryptophan. The D gene is left open where the match is weak. For some rows the clone size is stated as once, few or many, or as a class when expanded; others skip it.

d_gene,v_gene,j_gene,abundance,CDR3aa,CDR3nt
-,TRBV29-1,TRBJ2-3,-,CSVEWRNTDTQYF,TGCAGCGTTGAATGGAGAAACACAGATACGCAGTATTTT
TRBD2,TRBV19,TRBJ2-1,few,CASSIRVGGGVPHEQFF,TGTGCCAGTAGTATAAGGGTCGGCGGGGGGGTCCCCCATGAGCAGTTCTTC
-,TRBV13,TRBJ2-3,-,CASSLGLGRGTDTQYF,TGTGCCAGCAGCTTAGGCCTAGGGCGGGGCACAGATACGCAGTATTTT
-,TRBV27,TRBJ1-5,-,CASSSLQGIQPQHF,TGTGCCAGCAGTTCCTTACAGGGTATCCAGCCCCAGCATTTT
-,TRBV18,TRBJ1-1,-,CASSPPPTGTEAFF,TGTGCCAGCTCACCACCCCCTACGGGAACTGAAGCTTTCTTT
-,TRBV5-5,TRBJ1-1,-,CASSLVGQNTEAFF,TGTGCCAGCAGCTTGGTGGGACAGAACACTGAAGCTTTCTTT
-,TRBV19,TRBJ1-4,-,CASSIPSATNEKLFF,TGTGCCAGTAGTATTCCTTCTGCAACTAATGAAAAACTGTTTTTT
-,TRBV19,TRBJ1-5,few,CASHSQGGFSNQPQHF,TGTGCCAGCCACAGTCAGGGAGGGTTTAGCAATCAGCCCCAGCATTTT
-,TRBV7-9,TRBJ1-2,-,CASSVALYGYTF,TGTGCCAGCAGCGTAGCCCTCTATGGCTACACCTTC
TRBD2,TRBV5-1,TRBJ2-5,once,CASSQTSGVASKTQYF,TGCGCCAGCAGCCAAACTAGCGGGGTGGCCAGTAAGACCCAGTACTTC